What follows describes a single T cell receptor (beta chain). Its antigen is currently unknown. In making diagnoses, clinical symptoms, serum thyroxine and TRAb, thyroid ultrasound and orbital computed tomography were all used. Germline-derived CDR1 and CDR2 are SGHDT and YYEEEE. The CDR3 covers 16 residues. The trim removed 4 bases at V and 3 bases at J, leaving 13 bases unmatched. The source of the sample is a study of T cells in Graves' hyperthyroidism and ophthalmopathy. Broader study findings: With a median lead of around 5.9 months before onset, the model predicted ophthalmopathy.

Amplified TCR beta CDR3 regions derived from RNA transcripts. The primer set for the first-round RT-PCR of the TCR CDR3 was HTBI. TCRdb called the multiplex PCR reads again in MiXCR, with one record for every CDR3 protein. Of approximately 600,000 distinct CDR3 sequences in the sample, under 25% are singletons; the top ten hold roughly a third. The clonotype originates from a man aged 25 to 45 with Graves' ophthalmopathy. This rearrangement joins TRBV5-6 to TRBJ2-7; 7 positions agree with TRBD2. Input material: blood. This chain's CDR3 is CASSAYPSGSLYEQYF. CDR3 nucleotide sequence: TGTGCCAGCAGCGCATACCCTAGCGGTTCCCTCTACGAGCAGTACTTC.